Listed below are T cell receptor beta chains from one sample, sequenced in a study of blood T cells in healthy people across ages. TCRdb re-derived calls from the 5' RACE reads in MiXCR, one entry per CDR3 protein. This table holds about 1.4 million distinct CDR3 sequences, approximately 59% found once. Material for sequencing was blood. Receptors were obtained from a man aged 18 to 30 in good health. CDR3s include the opening cysteine and the closing phenylalanine or tryptophan.

v_call | cdr3_aa
TRBV21-1 | CASSKACLSVRDYGYTF
TRBV11-2 | CATVTSGYYNEQYF
TRBV4-3 | CASSQGNSRYEQYF
TRBV7-2 | CASSSETSGISYEQYF
TRBV4-3 | CASSQSLGVQETQYF
TRBV6-1 | CASSGSSSGEKLFF
TRBV15 | CATSYQGLVQETQYF
TRBV6-6 | CASCLSGSLYEQYF
TRBV9 | CASSGQGIAKNIQYF
TRBV6-2/TRBV6-3 | CASSSRRSGNTEAFF
TRBV7-2 | CASSPPQVGQSYEQYF
TRBV20-1 | CSAGPSGRIMNEQFF
TRBV10-3 | CAIIAGNTGELFF
TRBV21-1 | CASRPTSGASYEQYF
TRBV7-9 | CASSFTREDYYYEQYF
TRBV6-2/TRBV6-3 | CASSPVWSETQYF
TRBV12-3/TRBV12-4 | CASSVRADQETQYF
TRBV14 | CASSVGPTSGRLSGANVLTF
TRBV5-1 | CASSLDQSYYGYTF
TRBV13 | CASSPRGFKYGYTF
TRBV10-3 | CAIRRDLQETQYF
TRBV28 | CASRQGPETQYF
TRBV2 | CASSGLSYNEQFF
TRBV11-2 | CAVSGRGNNEQFF
TRBV4-1 | CASSQGELVYGYTF
TRBV29-1 | CSVGGLRRNNEQFF